This T cell receptor beta chain is from a study of T cells in localized non-small cell lung cancer. Sequencing used immunoSEQ multiplex PCR; TCRdb keeps in-frame clones, though not all of them. The data hold about 24,000 clones, with 87% observed a single time. Points from the study as a whole: Uninvolved adjacent lung showed higher T cell clonality than tumor. Adjacent lung tissue had a median 57 of the top 100 clones found in the tumor. Density of T cells in blood, when higher, went with longer overall survival. Heterogeneity stays possible, as sequencing covered only one tumor region.

This CDR3 is 15 amino acids long. The trim removed 0 bases at V and 2 bases at J, leaving 2 bases unmatched. CDR1 SGHDT and CDR2 YYEEEE come from the germline V gene. This clone is medium-sized (0.01 to 0.1%) within its sample. Its antigen is not identified. The sequence was obtained from a male donor at least 60 years old with stage I squamous cell lung carcinoma. The V gene is TRBV5-6, the J gene TRBJ2-3, with 8 bases matching TRBD2. Source: peripheral blood, taken before any cancer treatment. The CDR3 DNA reads as TGTGCCAGCAGCTTGGGGCGGGGGGTCACAGATACGCAGTATTTT. This codes for CASSLGRGVTDTQYF.